This TCR beta chain originates from a study of CD8 T cells in Susac syndrome. CD8+ and CD4+ blood T cells underwent TCR beta sequencing. By share, this clonotype counts as medium-sized. Its antigen is not identified. In germline, CDR1 is SGHKS, CDR2 YYEKEE (reference sequence). The CDR3 is 16 residues long. After removal of 3 bases from V and 5 bases from J, the junction contained 6 bases not matched to a gene. Study findings and constraints: It was acknowledged by the study that relatively few individuals were included in its TCR sequencing and HLA analysis.

Reverse transcription of roughly 0.45 to 1 ug RNA was carried out with random hexamers. It was immunoSEQ multiplex PCR that amplified TCR beta CDR3 across 54 Vbeta and 13 Jbeta. TCRdb reprocessed the immunoSEQ multiplex PCR reads via MiXCR and lists one record per CDR3 protein. The sample contains about 60,000 distinct CDR3 sequences, 90% to 95% of which appear only once. The clonotype was recovered from a human donor in good health. Sequencing input: CD8+ T cells from PBMCs. The V and J genes are TRBV5-5 and TRBJ2-5; 14 bases agree with TRBD2. This chain's CDR3 is CASSSPGLAGDETQYF. The CDR3 nucleotides are TGTGCCAGCAGCTCGCCGGGACTAGCGGGGGATGAGACCCAGTACTTC.